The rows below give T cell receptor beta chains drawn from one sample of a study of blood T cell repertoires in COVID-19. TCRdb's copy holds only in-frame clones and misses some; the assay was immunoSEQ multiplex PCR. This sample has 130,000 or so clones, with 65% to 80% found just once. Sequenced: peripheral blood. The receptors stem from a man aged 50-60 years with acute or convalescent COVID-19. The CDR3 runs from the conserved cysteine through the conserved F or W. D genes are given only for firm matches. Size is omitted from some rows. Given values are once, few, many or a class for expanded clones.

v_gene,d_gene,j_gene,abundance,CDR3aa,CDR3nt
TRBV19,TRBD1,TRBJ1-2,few,CASSIGGTVGYTF,TGTGCCAGTAGTATAGGAGGGACAGTCGGCTACACCTTC
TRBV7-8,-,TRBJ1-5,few,CASSTISSNQPQHF,TGTGCCAGCAGCACCATTAGTAGCAATCAGCCCCAGCATTTT
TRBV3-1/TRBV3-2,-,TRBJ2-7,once,CASSLTRVYEQYF,TGTGCCAGCAGCCTGACTAGAGTCTACGAGCAGTACTTC
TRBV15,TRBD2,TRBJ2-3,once,CATSRVRGAFTDTQYF,TGTGCCACCAGCAGAGTGCGGGGGGCGTTCACAGATACGCAGTATTTT
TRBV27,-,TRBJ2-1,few,CASSWGGGYNEQFF,TGTGCCAGCAGCTGGGGAGGGGGATACAATGAGCAGTTCTTC
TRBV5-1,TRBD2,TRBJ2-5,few,CASSLYRGGGETQYF,TGCGCCAGCAGCTTGTATCGGGGGGGAGGAGAGACCCAGTACTTC
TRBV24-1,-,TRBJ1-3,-,CATSDSWTDVSGNTIYF,TGTGCCACCAGTGATTCCTGGACAGACGTCTCTGGAAACACCATATATTTT
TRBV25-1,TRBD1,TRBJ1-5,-,CASSDSGDSHSNQPQHF,TGTGCCAGCAGTGATTCGGGGGACAGCCATAGCAATCAGCCCCAGCATTTT
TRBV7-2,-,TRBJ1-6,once,CASSRGVTGMGSPLHF,TGTGCCAGCAGCCGCGGGGTAACAGGCATGGGTTCACCCCTCCACTTT
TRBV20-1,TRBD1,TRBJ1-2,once,CSASRPPGQSSYGYTF,TGCAGTGCTAGTCGACCCCCGGGACAGTCCTCCTATGGCTACACCTTC
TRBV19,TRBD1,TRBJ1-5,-,CASRSLDRAEQPQHF,TGTGCCAGTAGGTCACTGGACAGGGCGGAGCAGCCCCAGCATTTT
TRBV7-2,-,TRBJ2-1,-,CASSPYGAGLNEQFF,TGTGCCAGCAGCCCCTACGGCGCGGGGTTGAATGAGCAGTTCTTC
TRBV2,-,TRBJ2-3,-,CASSHPSENWDSPTDTQYF,TGTGCCAGCAGTCATCCGTCCGAGAATTGGGACTCCCCCACAGATACGCAGTATTTT
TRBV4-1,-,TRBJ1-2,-,CASSQDREYGYTF,TGCGCCAGCAGCCAAGATCGAGAGTATGGCTACACCTTC
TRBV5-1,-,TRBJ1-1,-,CASSWDTENTEAFF,TGCGCCAGCAGCTGGGACACAGAGAACACTGAAGCTTTCTTT
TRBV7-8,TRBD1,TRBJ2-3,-,CASSRRDRGGDTQYF,TGTGCCAGCAGCCGACGGGACAGGGGGGGAGATACGCAGTATTTT
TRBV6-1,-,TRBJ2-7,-,CASSEGTGSGYEQYF,TGTGCCAGCAGTGAAGGGACGGGGTCGGGCTACGAGCAGTACTTC
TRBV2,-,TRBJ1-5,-,CASRQGNNQPQHF,TGTGCCAGCAGGCAGGGTAACAATCAGCCCCAGCATTTT
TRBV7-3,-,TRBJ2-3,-,CASSLTGQGPDTQYF,TGTGCCAGCAGCTTAACCGGGCAGGGTCCAGATACGCAGTATTTT
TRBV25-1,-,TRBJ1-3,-,CASSPRHYSGNTIYF,TGTGCCAGCAGTCCTCGGCACTACTCTGGAAACACCATATATTTT
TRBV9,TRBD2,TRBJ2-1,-,CASSVATGEGTSGGYNEQFF,TGTGCCAGCAGCGTAGCTACGGGGGAGGGGACTAGCGGGGGATACAATGAGCAGTTCTTC
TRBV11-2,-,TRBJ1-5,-,CASSPGRGYSNQPQHF,TGTGCCAGCAGCCCGGGGAGGGGATATAGCAATCAGCCCCAGCATTTT
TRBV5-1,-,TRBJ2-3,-,CASSNTGWATDTQYF,TGCGCCAGCAGCAATACAGGGTGGGCCACAGATACGCAGTATTTT
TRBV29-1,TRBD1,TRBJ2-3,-,CSVAGGTDTQYF,TGCAGCGTTGCAGGGGGAACAGATACGCAGTATTTT
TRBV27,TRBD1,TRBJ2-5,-,CASSPRQGGETQYF,TGTGCCAGCAGTCCCAGACAGGGGGGAGAGACCCAGTACTTC
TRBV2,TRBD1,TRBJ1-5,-,CASSQQGRDQPQHF,TGTGCCAGCAGCCAACAGGGGCGAGATCAGCCCCAGCATTTT
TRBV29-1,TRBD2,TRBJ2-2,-,CSVEEGLAELFF,TGCAGCGTTGAAGAGGGACTAGCGGAGCTGTTTTTT
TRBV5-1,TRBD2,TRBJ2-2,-,CASSWGLAANTGELFF,TGCGCCAGCAGCTGGGGACTAGCGGCGAACACCGGGGAGCTGTTTTTT
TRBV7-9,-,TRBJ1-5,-,CASDRGGEPQHF,TGTGCCAGCGACCGGGGTGGGGAGCCCCAGCATTTT